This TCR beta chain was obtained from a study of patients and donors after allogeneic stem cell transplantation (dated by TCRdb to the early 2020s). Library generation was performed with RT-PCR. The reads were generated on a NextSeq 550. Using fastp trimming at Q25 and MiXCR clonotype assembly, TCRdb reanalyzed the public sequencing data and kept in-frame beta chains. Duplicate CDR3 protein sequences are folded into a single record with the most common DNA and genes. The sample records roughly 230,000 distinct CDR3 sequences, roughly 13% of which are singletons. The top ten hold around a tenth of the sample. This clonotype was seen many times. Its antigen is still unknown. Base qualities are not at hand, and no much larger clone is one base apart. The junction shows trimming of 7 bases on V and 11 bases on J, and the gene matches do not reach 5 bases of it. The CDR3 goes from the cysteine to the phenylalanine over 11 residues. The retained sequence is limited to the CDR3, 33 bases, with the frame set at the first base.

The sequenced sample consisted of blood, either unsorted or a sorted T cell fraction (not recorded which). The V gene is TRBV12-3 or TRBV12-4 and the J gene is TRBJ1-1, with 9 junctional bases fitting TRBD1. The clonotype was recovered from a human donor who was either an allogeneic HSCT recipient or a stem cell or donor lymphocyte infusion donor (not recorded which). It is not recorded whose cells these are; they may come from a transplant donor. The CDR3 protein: CASKGTGKAFF. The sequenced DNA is TGTGCCAGCAAGGGGACAGGGAAGGCTTTCTTT.